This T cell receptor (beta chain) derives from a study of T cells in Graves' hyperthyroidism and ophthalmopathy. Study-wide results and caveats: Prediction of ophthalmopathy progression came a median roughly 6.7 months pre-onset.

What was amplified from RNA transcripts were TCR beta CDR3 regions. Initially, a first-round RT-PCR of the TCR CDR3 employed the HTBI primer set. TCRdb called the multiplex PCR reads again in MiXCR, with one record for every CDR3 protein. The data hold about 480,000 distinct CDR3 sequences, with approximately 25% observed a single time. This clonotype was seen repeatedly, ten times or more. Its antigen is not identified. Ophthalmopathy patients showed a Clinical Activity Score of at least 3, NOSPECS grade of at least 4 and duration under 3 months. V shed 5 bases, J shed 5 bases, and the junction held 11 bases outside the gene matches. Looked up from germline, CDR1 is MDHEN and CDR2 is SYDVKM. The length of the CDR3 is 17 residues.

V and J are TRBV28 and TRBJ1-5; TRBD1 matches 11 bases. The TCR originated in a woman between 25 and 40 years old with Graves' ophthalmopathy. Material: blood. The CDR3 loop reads CASSRPRDRGGYQPQHF. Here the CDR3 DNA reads TGTGCCAGCAGTCGTCCTAGGGACAGGGGGGGATATCAGCCCCAGCATTTT.